These T cell receptor beta chains were read from a single sample in a study of blood T cell repertoires in COVID-19. Assay: immunoSEQ multiplex PCR; the TCRdb copy retains only in-frame clones and omits some. Counted here are around 450,000 clones, roughly nine tenths occurring once; the ten biggest clones make up roughly 1.9%. The sequenced material came from PBMCs or T cells enriched from blood (not recorded which). The receptors derive from a woman aged 18 to 35 with acute COVID-19. The CDR3 runs from the conserved cysteine through the conserved F or W. A D gene is named only where the DNA matches it firmly. Size values are once, few and many counts, or a class for expanded clones, and some rows have none.

>TRBV4-2|.|TRBJ2-2|.
CASSQGSGIGELFF
TGTGCCAGCAGCCAAGGCTCCGGGATCGGGGAGCTGTTTTTT
>TRBV30|.|TRBJ1-6|once
CAWSPRDNSPLHF
TGTGCCTGGTCCCCCCGGGATAATTCACCCCTCCACTTT
>TRBV29-1|.|TRBJ2-5|.
CSVRVTRETQYF
TGCAGCGTTCGGGTGACGCGGGAGACCCAGTACTTC
>TRBV29-1|TRBD1|TRBJ1-4|.
CSVRGGRVEEKLFF
TGCAGCGTTCGAGGGGGCAGGGTGGAGGAAAAACTGTTTTTT
>TRBV10-3|TRBD1|TRBJ1-2|.
CAITGGTDSNYGYTF
TGTGCCATCACCGGAGGGACAGATTCTAACTATGGCTACACCTTC
>TRBV29-1|TRBD2|TRBJ2-5|.
CSVPNPTKRGGRETQYF
TGCAGCGTTCCCAACCCGACTAAGCGGGGGGGCCGGGAGACCCAGTACTTC
>TRBV29-1|TRBD1|TRBJ2-1|.
CSVAQTGSDEQFF
TGCAGCGTTGCACAGACAGGGTCGGATGAGCAGTTCTTC
>TRBV25-1|TRBD2|TRBJ2-3|.
CASSGSGLAGSTDTQYF
TGTGCCAGCAGTGGCTCGGGACTAGCGGGATCCACAGATACGCAGTATTTT
>TRBV10-3|.|TRBJ1-2|.
CAISGGWGQGYGYTF
TGTGCCATCAGTGGCGGTTGGGGGCAAGGGTATGGCTACACCTTC
>TRBV5-1|TRBD1|TRBJ2-2|few
CASSRKQGAYGELFF
TGCGCCAGCAGTCGGAAACAGGGGGCTTACGGGGAGCTGTTTTTT
>TRBV3-1/TRBV3-2|.|TRBJ1-6|.
CASSQLTGSPLHF
TGTGCCAGCAGCCAATTAACTGGTTCACCCCTCCACTTT
>TRBV5-1|.|TRBJ1-6|.
CASSSQGFNSPLHF
TGCGCCAGCAGCTCGCAGGGATTTAATTCACCCCTCCACTTT
>TRBV28|TRBD1|TRBJ2-1|.
CASSIGTGGNDEQFF
TGTGCCAGCAGCATCGGGACAGGGGGAAATGATGAGCAGTTCTTC
>TRBV2|.|TRBJ2-7|.
CASSAGEPTYEQYF
TGTGCCAGCAGTGCAGGGGAGCCAACCTACGAGCAGTACTTC
>TRBV5-6|TRBD1|TRBJ1-6|.
CASSLSSWTGNSPLHF
TGTGCCAGCAGCTTGTCATCCTGGACAGGGAATTCACCCCTCCACTTT
>TRBV10-3|.|TRBJ1-2|.
CAISESKGRDYGYTF
TGTGCCATCAGTGAGTCGAAGGGGCGCGACTATGGCTACACCTTC
>TRBV5-6|TRBD1|TRBJ2-3|.
CASSDRDRGTDTQYF
TGTGCCAGCAGCGACCGGGACAGGGGAACAGATACGCAGTATTTT
>TRBV3-1/TRBV3-2|TRBD2|TRBJ2-3|few
CASSQGTSGRFVDTQYF
TGTGCCAGCAGCCAAGGGACTAGCGGGAGATTTGTAGATACGCAGTATTTT
>TRBV19|.|TRBJ1-4|once
CASSRQGGGEKLFF
TGTGCCAGTAGTCGGCAGGGAGGAGGTGAAAAACTGTTTTTT
>TRBV7-9|.|TRBJ1-6|.
CASSFVGEGRADSPLHF
TGTGCCAGCAGCTTTGTAGGGGAGGGAAGAGCGGATTCACCCCTCCACTTT
>TRBV18|.|TRBJ1-1|.
CASSPFELNTEAFF
TGTGCCAGCTCACCATTTGAGCTTAACACTGAAGCTTTCTTT
>TRBV28|TRBD1|TRBJ1-5|.
CASSSPGQGGNQPQHF
TGTGCCAGCAGTTCACCGGGACAGGGGGGCAATCAGCCCCAGCATTTT
>TRBV30|TRBD1|TRBJ2-4|once
CATDRGRSNIQYF
TGTGCCACCGACAGGGGGCGCTCGAACATTCAGTACTTC
>TRBV4-1|TRBD2|TRBJ2-5|.
CASSQSPFGGAPETQYF
TGCGCCAGCAGCCAATCCCCGTTCGGGGGGGCCCCAGAGACCCAGTACTTC
>TRBV12-1|.|TRBJ2-7|.
CASSFGAYEQYF
TGTGCCAGCAGCTTTGGTGCGTACGAGCAGTACTTC
>TRBV28|TRBD1|TRBJ1-3|.
CASSSGQPSGNTIYF
TGTGCCAGCAGTTCGGGACAGCCCTCTGGAAACACCATATATTTT
>TRBV12-3/TRBV12-4|TRBD2|TRBJ2-5|once
CASYLAAQETQYF
TGTGCCAGTTATCTAGCGGCCCAAGAGACCCAGTACTTC
>TRBV9|.|TRBJ2-3|.
CANLDRAYLNTQYF
TGTGCCAACCTCGACAGAGCCTACCTAAATACGCAGTATTTT
>TRBV19|.|TRBJ2-7|.
CASSIYWGHTYEQYF
TGTGCCAGTAGTATATATTGGGGACATACCTACGAGCAGTACTTC
>TRBV19|TRBD2|TRBJ2-3|.
CASSIEAGITDTQYF
TGTGCCAGTAGTATAGAAGCGGGGATCACAGATACGCAGTATTTT
>TRBV14|.|TRBJ1-2|few
CASSQGFQANYGYTF
TGTGCCAGCAGCCAAGGCTTCCAGGCTAACTATGGCTACACCTTC
>TRBV29-1|TRBD1|TRBJ1-1|.
CSVQGSAEAFF
TGCAGCGTACAGGGGAGCGCTGAAGCTTTCTTT
>TRBV28|.|TRBJ1-1|once
CASSFGNTEAFF
TGTGCCAGCAGTTTCGGTAACACTGAAGCTTTCTTT
>TRBV28|.|TRBJ1-2|.
CASNPVGQVDDYGYTF
TGTGCCAGCAACCCCGTTGGACAAGTCGATGACTATGGCTACACCTTC
>TRBV28|TRBD1|TRBJ1-2|.
CARWTGGERNYGYTF
TGTGCCAGATGGACAGGGGGGGAGAGAAACTATGGCTACACCTTC
>TRBV2|TRBD1|TRBJ2-1|.
CASSPGQGSEQFF
TGTGCCAGCAGCCCGGGACAGGGGAGTGAGCAGTTCTTC
>TRBV2|TRBD2|TRBJ2-1|.
CASTKGLAVSYNEQFF
TGTGCCAGCACCAAGGGACTAGCGGTGTCCTACAATGAGCAGTTCTTC
>TRBV19|TRBD1|TRBJ1-2|once
CASSNAQGARGYTF
TGTGCCAGTAGTAACGCGCAGGGGGCGCGCGGCTACACCTTC
>TRBV29-1|TRBD1|TRBJ1-5|few
CSVVEGAVNSNQPQHF
TGCAGCGTTGTTGAGGGGGCGGTAAATAGCAATCAGCCCCAGCATTTT
>TRBV7-9|TRBD2|TRBJ2-3|many
CASSLWGGSFSTDTQYF
TGTGCCAGCAGCTTATGGGGAGGGTCCTTTAGCACAGATACGCAGTATTTT
>TRBV2|.|TRBJ1-2|.
CASSEEGEGYGYTF
TGTGCCAGCAGTGAAGAGGGGGAGGGCTATGGCTACACCTTC
>TRBV5-8|.|TRBJ2-2|.
CASSLGGTGELFF
TGTGCCAGCAGCTTAGGAGGGACCGGGGAGCTGTTTTTT
>TRBV28|.|TRBJ1-2|.
CASCQTGAFYGYTF
TGTGCCAGCTGTCAGACAGGCGCCTTCTATGGCTACACCTTC
>TRBV4-1|TRBD1|TRBJ1-3|.
CASSQLPGQRSTIYF
TGCGCCAGCAGCCAACTGCCGGGACAGCGAAGCACCATATATTTT
>TRBV12-3/TRBV12-4|.|TRBJ1-6|.
CASSLNTPSPLHF
TGTGCCAGCAGTTTAAACACCCCTTCACCCCTCCACTTT